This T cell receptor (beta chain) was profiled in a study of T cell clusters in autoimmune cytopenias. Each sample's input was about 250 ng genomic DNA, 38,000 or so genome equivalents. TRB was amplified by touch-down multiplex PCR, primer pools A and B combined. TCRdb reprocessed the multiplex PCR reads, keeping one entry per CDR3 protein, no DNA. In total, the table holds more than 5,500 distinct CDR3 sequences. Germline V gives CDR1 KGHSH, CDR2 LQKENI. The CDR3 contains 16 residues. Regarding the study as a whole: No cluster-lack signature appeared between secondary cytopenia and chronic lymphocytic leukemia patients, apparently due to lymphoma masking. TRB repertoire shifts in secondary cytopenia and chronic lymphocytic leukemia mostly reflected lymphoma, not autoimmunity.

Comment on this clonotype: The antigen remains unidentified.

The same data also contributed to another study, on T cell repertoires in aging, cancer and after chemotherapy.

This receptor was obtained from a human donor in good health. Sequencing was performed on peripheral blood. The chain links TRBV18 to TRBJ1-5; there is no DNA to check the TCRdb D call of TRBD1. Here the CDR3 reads CASSPLDRTSNQPQHF.